The sequence of this T cell receptor beta chain was determined in a study of T-cell reconstitution after alpha-beta-depleted transplantation in children. Library preparation (for TCRbeta) was performed with unique molecular identifiers. TCRdb called the PCR reads again in MiXCR, with one record for every CDR3 protein. This table has roughly 120,000 distinct CDR3 sequences, under 13% appearing once. This CDR3 spans 14 amino acids. Germline CDR1 and CDR2: DFQATT and SNEGSKA (reference sequence). V lost 2 bases and J 0 bases, leaving 8 bases between the germline ends. This clonotype was detected many times.

V gene TRBV20-1 combines with J gene TRBJ1-3; D not certain. This TCR was sampled from a human donor who donated a stem cell graft to a child with acute lymphoblastic leukemia. Sequencing used PBMCs from the stem cell graft donor, obtained from the stem cell graft. In DNA form, the CDR3 reads TGCAGTGCTAGAATACGACCCTCTGGAAACACCATATATTTT. Amino acid sequence: CSARIRPSGNTIYF.